The sequence of this T cell receptor beta chain was determined in a study of CD8 T cells in ankylosing spondylitis. This clonotype was recorded many times. Antigen specificity is unknown. V dropped 5 bases and J dropped 4 bases, with 9 bases sitting between them. CDR1 is SGHRS and CDR2 is YFSETQ in the germline V gene. This CDR3 comprises 13 residues. Study findings and constraints: Earlier studies detected some motif variants in reactive arthritis synovial fluid and blood. In peripheral blood, disease-linked CD8+ clones occurred at relatively low frequencies. One TCR beta motif, made up of several highly homologous variants, appeared characteristic of ankylosing spondylitis blood. From matched ankylosing spondylitis synovial fluid, disease-linked clones were reportedly recovered at significantly enriched levels.

Making use of molecular barcodes, quantitative 5'-RACE generated TCR beta libraries. TCRdb called the 5' RACE reads again in MiXCR, with one record for every CDR3 protein. The data show 500,000 to 650,000 distinct CDR3 sequences, about 5.4% seen once. The chain has TRBV5-1 and TRBJ2-2, with D possibly TRBD1 on 5 matching bases. The clonotype comes from a male donor with ankylosing spondylitis. The sequenced sample was blood, either unsorted or a sorted T cell fraction (not recorded which). The CDR3: CASSPGPTGELFF. The DNA for the CDR3 is TGCGCCAGCAGTCCAGGGCCCACCGGGGAGCTGTTTTTT.